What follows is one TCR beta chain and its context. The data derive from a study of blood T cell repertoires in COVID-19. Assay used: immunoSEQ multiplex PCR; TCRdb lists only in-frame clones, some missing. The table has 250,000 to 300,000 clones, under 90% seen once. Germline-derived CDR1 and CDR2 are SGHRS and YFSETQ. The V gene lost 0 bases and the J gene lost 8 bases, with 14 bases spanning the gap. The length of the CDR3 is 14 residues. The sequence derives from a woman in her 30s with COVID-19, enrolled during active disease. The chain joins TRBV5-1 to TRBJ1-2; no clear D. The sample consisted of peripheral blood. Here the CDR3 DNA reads TGCGCCAGCAGCTTGGATATGGGAGCCGAAGGCTACACCTTC. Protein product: CASSLDMGAEGYTF.